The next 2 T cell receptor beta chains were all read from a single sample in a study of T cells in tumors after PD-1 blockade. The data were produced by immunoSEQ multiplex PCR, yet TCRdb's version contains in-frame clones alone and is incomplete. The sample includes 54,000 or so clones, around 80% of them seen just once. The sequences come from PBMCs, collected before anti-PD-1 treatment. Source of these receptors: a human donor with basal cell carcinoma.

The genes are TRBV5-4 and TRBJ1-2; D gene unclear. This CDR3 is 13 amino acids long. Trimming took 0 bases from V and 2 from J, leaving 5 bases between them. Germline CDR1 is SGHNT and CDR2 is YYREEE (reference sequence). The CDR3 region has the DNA TGTGCCAGCAGCTTGGGCGGGAACTATGGCTACACCTTC. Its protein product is CASSLGGNYGYTF.

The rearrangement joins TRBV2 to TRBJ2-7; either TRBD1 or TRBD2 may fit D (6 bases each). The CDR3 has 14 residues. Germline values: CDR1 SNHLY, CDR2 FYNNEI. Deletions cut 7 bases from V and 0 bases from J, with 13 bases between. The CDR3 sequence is CASNGGGLSYEQYF. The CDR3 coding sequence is TGTGCCAGCAATGGTGGGGGGCTCTCCTACGAGCAGTACTTC. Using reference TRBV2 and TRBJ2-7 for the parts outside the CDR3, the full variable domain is EPEVTQTPSHQVTQMGQEVILRCVPISNHLYFYWYRQILGQKVEFLVSFYNNEISEKSEIFDDQFSVERPDGSNFTLKIRSTKLEDSAMYFCASNGGGLSYEQYFGPGTRLTVT.